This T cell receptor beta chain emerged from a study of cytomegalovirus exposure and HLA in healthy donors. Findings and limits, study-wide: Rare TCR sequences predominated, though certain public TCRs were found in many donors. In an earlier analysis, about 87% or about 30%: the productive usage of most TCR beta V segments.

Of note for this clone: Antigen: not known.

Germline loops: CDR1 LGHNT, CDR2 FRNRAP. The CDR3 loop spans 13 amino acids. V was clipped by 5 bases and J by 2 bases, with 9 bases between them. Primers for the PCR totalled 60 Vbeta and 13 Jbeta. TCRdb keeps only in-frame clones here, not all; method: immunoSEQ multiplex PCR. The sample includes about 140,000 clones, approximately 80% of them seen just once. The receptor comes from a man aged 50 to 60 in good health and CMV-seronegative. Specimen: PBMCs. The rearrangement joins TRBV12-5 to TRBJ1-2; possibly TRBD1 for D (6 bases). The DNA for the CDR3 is TGTGCTAGTGGTCGGACAGAAAACTATGGCTACACCTTC. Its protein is CASGRTENYGYTF.